This TCR beta chain was sequenced for a study of blood T cell repertoires in COVID-19. The wider study: Sites in the United States, Italy and Spain provided acute and convalescent COVID-19 samples.

Participants were aged 18 to 89 years from approximately 24 US areas. Clones were read by immunoSEQ multiplex PCR, and TCRdb kept only the in-frame ones, dropping some. The sample holds tens of thousands of clones, 88% seen once. Germline V gene data show CDR1 as MGHDK and CDR2 as SYGVNS. The CDR3 contains 11 residues. Deletions cut 11 bases from V and 3 bases from J, with 11 bases between. The rearrangement links TRBV25-1 to TRBJ2-7; no reliable D call. The TCR comes from a woman between 40 and 50 years old who had recovered from COVID-19. The specimen sequenced was PBMCs or T cells enriched from blood (not recorded which). The CDR3: CAASPDYEQYF. The CDR3 DNA follows: TGTGCCGCCTCACCAGACTACGAGCAGTACTTC.